This T cell receptor (beta chain) emerged from a study of cytomegalovirus exposure and HLA in healthy donors. CDR3 length: 13 residues. Germline CDR1 SGHRS, CDR2 YFSETQ. V lost 0 bases, J lost 6 bases, and 6 bases lay in between. TCRdb's copy holds only in-frame clones and misses some; the assay was immunoSEQ multiplex PCR. The table records under 250,000 clones, roughly 83% of them present only once. Donors came from a validation cohort of over 100 subjects, distinct from the first 666-subject cohort. The sequence was obtained from a woman under 30 in good health and CMV-seronegative. The chain is built from TRBV5-1 and TRBJ2-2; D unclear. The specimen was PBMCs. DNA of the CDR3: TGCGCCAGCAGCTTGGTTGGTGCCGGGGAGCTGTTTTTT. This codes for CASSLVGAGELFF.